A selection of T cell receptor beta chains follows, all from one sample in a study of blood T cell repertoires in COVID-19. The protocol was immunoSEQ multiplex PCR, while the TCRdb copy is restricted to in-frame clones and leaves out a portion. The sample yields over 300,000 clones, 85% to 90% seen once. Sequences were obtained from PBMCs or T cells enriched from blood (not recorded which). Receptors originate from a woman between 18 and 30 years old who had recovered from COVID-19. CDR3s include the opening cysteine and the closing phenylalanine or tryptophan. A D gene is named only where the DNA matches it firmly. The listing skips clone size in some rows; elsewhere it reads once, few, many or a size class.

.	TRBD1	TRBV10-1	TRBJ2-4	TGCGCCAGCAGTCCCGGACAGGGAAACATTCAGTACTTC	CASSPGQGNIQYF
once	TRBD1	TRBV3-1/TRBV3-2	TRBJ1-2	TGTGCCAGCACGCGGACAGGGGGGTATGGCTACACCTTC	CASTRTGGYGYTF
few	TRBD1	TRBV5-1	TRBJ2-3	TGCGCCAGCAGCCCAACAGGGGGCTACGCAGATACGCAGTATTTT	CASSPTGGYADTQYF
few	.	TRBV2	TRBJ1-1	TGTGCCAGCAGTGAGTGGCCCATGAACACTGAAGCTTTCTTT	CASSEWPMNTEAFF
.	TRBD2	TRBV2	TRBJ2-3	TGTGCCAGCAGTTCTGGACTAGCCCTCACAGATACGCAGTATTTT	CASSSGLALTDTQYF
.	.	TRBV5-8	TRBJ2-7	TGTGCCAGCAGCTTATCTGCCTACGAGCAGTACTTC	CASSLSAYEQYF
few	.	TRBV11-3	TRBJ1-1	TGTGCCAGCAGTACACACGACTATTTGAACACTGAAGCTTTCTTT	CASSTHDYLNTEAFF
.	.	TRBV5-1	TRBJ2-7	TGCGCCAGCAGCTTGCCCGCGGGGAACGAGCAGTACTTC	CASSLPAGNEQYF
.	.	TRBV6-1	TRBJ2-7	TGTGCCAGCAGTGACCAATCCGTGGCAAGATTCTACGAGCAGTACTTC	CASSDQSVARFYEQYF
.	.	TRBV11-3	TRBJ1-1	TGTGCCAGCAGCTTTTTGGGGGCCACTGAAGCTTTCTTT	CASSFLGATEAFF
.	.	TRBV5-1	TRBJ1-1	TGCGCCAGCAGCTTAATCACAGATAACACTGAAGCTTTCTTT	CASSLITDNTEAFF
once	.	TRBV27	TRBJ1-6	TGTGCCAGCACCACCAAGAGAGAGGATAATTCACCCCTCCACTTT	CASTTKREDNSPLHF
.	.	TRBV2	TRBJ1-4	TGTGCCAGCAAGAACAGGTGGTTGGAAAAACTGTTTTTT	CASKNRWLEKLFF
.	.	TRBV5-1	TRBJ1-2	TGCGCCAGCAGCTTTCTCGATCCGGGCTATGGCTACACCTTC	CASSFLDPGYGYTF
.	.	TRBV28	TRBJ2-1	TGTGCCAGCAGTTTATACGACAGCGGGCTTCGGGATGAGCAGTTCTTC	CASSLYDSGLRDEQFF
.	.	TRBV5-1	TRBJ2-1	TGCGCCAGCAGCTTGGGAACCTCAATACTATACAATGAGCAGTTCTTC	CASSLGTSILYNEQFF
.	TRBD1	TRBV7-8	TRBJ2-3	TGTGCCAGCAGTCCCAAAAGACAGGGGGTGACAGATACGCAGTATTTT	CASSPKRQGVTDTQYF
.	.	TRBV2	TRBJ1-5	TGTGCCAGCAGTGGCACAGGGACGGGCAATCAGCCCCAGCATTTT	CASSGTGTGNQPQHF
.	TRBD1	TRBV6-1	TRBJ1-1	TGTGCCAGCAGTGACAGGGGGCGGAACACTGAAGCTTTCTTT	CASSDRGRNTEAFF